What follows describes a single T cell receptor (beta chain). Its matching antigen is unknown. The source of the sample is a study of radiation and T cells in renal cell carcinoma. Broader study findings: From baseline, blood top tumor clonotypes peaked at 2 weeks post-radiation.

This sample's time point: blood 4 weeks post-SBRT, at nephrectomy. Treatment defined: 15 Gy SBRT to primary tumor, nephrectomy 4 weeks later. The protocol was immunoSEQ multiplex PCR, while the TCRdb copy is restricted to in-frame clones and leaves out a portion. The top ten clones hold approximately 9.6% of a sample with roughly 90,000 clones, around 85% of them seen once. The clonotype comes from a man aged 50 or older with renal cell carcinoma. Source: blood, taken from a patient whose treatment included radiotherapy and nephrectomy.

CDR3 bases: TGCGCCAGCAGCCCCCCCGATTTCGTCCACAATGAGCAGTTCTTC. Its protein is CASSPPDFVHNEQFF. The genes are TRBV5-1 and TRBJ2-1; D ambiguous. The CDR3 length is 15 residues. V was cut by 4 bases and J by 5 bases, with 16 bases left in between. Germline V gives CDR1 SGHRS, CDR2 YFSETQ.